The rows below give T cell receptor beta chains drawn from one sample of a study of blood T cell repertoires in COVID-19. Here immunoSEQ multiplex PCR was the method, and the copy in TCRdb shows in-frame clones only, minus some. The data show hundreds of thousands of clones, 70% to 90% seen once. Sequenced sample: peripheral blood. The receptors here all came from a man older than 75 with acute or convalescent COVID-19. The CDR3 runs from the conserved cysteine through the conserved F or W. Each record gives: clone size, V gene, J gene, D gene, CDR3 protein, CDR3 DNA. The D gene is left open where the match is weak. Size values are once, few and many counts, or a class for expanded clones, and some rows have none.

>NA|TRBV27|TRBJ1-2|TRBD1
CASEMASPGQNVYGYTF
TGTGCCAGCGAGATGGCAAGCCCGGGACAGAACGTTTATGGCTACACCTTC
>NA|TRBV10-2|TRBJ2-1|TRBD2
CATETSGSDEQFF
TGCGCCACCGAGACTAGCGGGTCTGATGAGCAGTTCTTC
>NA|TRBV7-3|TRBJ2-2|TRBD2
CASSRGVAGDGELFF
TGTGCCAGCAGCCGCGGGGTAGCGGGAGACGGGGAGCTGTTTTTT
>once|TRBV7-6|TRBJ1-1|NA
CASSLGRGNTEAFF
TGTGCCAGCAGCTTAGGAAGGGGGAACACTGAAGCTTTCTTT
>NA|TRBV19|TRBJ2-3|TRBD1
CASSTGGAADTQYF
TGTGCCAGTAGTACAGGGGGCGCGGCAGATACGCAGTATTTT
>once|TRBV6-5|TRBJ1-5|TRBD1
CASSPDRGRNQPQHF
TGTGCCAGCAGCCCGGACAGGGGGAGGAATCAGCCCCAGCATTTT
>NA|TRBV14|TRBJ2-6|NA
CASSQDPVSGANVLTF
TGTGCCAGCAGCCAAGATCCTGTCTCTGGGGCCAACGTCCTGACTTTC
>NA|TRBV7-2|TRBJ2-7|TRBD2
CASSLAGLAGVNEQYF
TGTGCCAGCAGCTTAGCAGGGCTAGCGGGAGTTAACGAGCAGTACTTC
>NA|TRBV19|TRBJ1-5|TRBD1
CASNLQGANQPQHF
TGTGCCAGTAACTTACAGGGGGCCAATCAGCCCCAGCATTTT
>NA|TRBV5-1|TRBJ2-5|TRBD2
CASSFHSAGGGQETQYF
TGCGCCAGCAGCTTCCACTCAGCGGGAGGGGGCCAAGAGACCCAGTACTTC
>NA|TRBV27|TRBJ2-2|TRBD2
CASSLFGLAGVGHTGELFF
TGTGCCAGCAGTTTATTCGGACTAGCGGGAGTTGGGCACACCGGGGAGCTGTTTTTT
>NA|TRBV2|TRBJ2-3|TRBD2
CASSSSTSGPSTDTQYF
TGTGCCAGCAGTTCCTCGACTAGCGGACCTAGCACAGATACGCAGTATTTT
>NA|TRBV7-2|TRBJ2-5|NA
CASSLGRMGGGETQYF
TGTGCCAGCAGCTTAGGCCGCATGGGAGGAGGAGAGACCCAGTACTTC
>NA|TRBV5-5|TRBJ1-1|TRBD1
CASSHGQVASHTEAFF
TGTGCCAGCAGCCATGGACAGGTGGCATCCCACACTGAAGCTTTCTTT
>NA|TRBV7-9|TRBJ2-5|NA
CASSLTETGQETQYF
TGTGCCAGCAGCCTAACAGAGACAGGACAAGAGACCCAGTACTTC
>once|TRBV10-3|TRBJ2-2|TRBD2
CAISESGLGPGELFF
TGTGCCATCAGTGAGTCTGGACTAGGTCCTGGGGAGCTGTTTTTT
>few|TRBV6-2/TRBV6-3|TRBJ2-4|NA
CASSPRGLAKNIQYF
TGTGCCAGCAGCCCGAGGGGACTAGCCAAAAACATTCAGTACTTC
>once|TRBV28|TRBJ2-3|TRBD2
CASTQGGLAGGDTQYF
TGTGCCAGCACCCAAGGGGGACTAGCGGGAGGAGATACGCAGTATTTT
>once|TRBV28|TRBJ1-6|NA
CASRNLGGGGSPLHF
TGTGCCAGCAGAAACCTCGGCGGGGGTGGGTCACCCCTCCACTTT
>NA|TRBV7-2|TRBJ1-5|NA
CASSRGQGGNQPQHF
TGTGCCAGCAGCCGGGGACAAGGGGGCAATCAGCCCCAGCATTTT
>NA|TRBV7-9|TRBJ1-5|NA
CASSPGREARVPQHF
TGTGCCAGCAGCCCAGGGAGGGAAGCCCGGGTGCCCCAGCATTTT
>NA|TRBV2|TRBJ2-3|NA
CASSDYSSATDTQYF
TGTGCCAGCAGTGATTACAGCTCTGCCACAGATACGCAGTATTTT
>NA|TRBV9|TRBJ2-5|TRBD1
CASSVGQGVETQYF
TGTGCCAGCAGCGTAGGCCAGGGGGTGGAGACCCAGTACTTC
>NA|TRBV28|TRBJ2-1|TRBD2
CASSPRLAAYNEQFF
TGTGCCAGCAGTCCGCGACTAGCGGCCTACAATGAGCAGTTCTTC
>NA|TRBV7-2|TRBJ1-2|TRBD1
CASSPWTGANYGYTF
TGTGCCAGCAGCCCTTGGACAGGGGCTAACTATGGCTACACCTTC